This T cell receptor (beta chain) was found in a study of identical twins. No donor was unhealthy or non-Caucasian. TCRdb itself ran the 5' RACE reads through MiXCR, one entry per CDR3 protein. The data contain fewer than 650,000 distinct CDR3 sequences, about 7.1% of them singletons. General observations from the study: Out-of-frame beta chain sequences displayed weaker excess sharing between twins.

This clonotype came up many times. Its target is unknown. These data also formed part of another study, on yellow fever vaccine responses in identical twins.

The clonotype comes from a woman under 30 in good health. Sequenced: PBMCs.

The CDR3 nucleotides read TGTGCCAGCAGTCCCTGGACTAGCGGGTCCTTCGTGTACGGGTTCTTC. This translates into CASSPWTSGSFVYGFF. The chain joins TRBV12-3 or TRBV12-4 to TRBJ2-1; 11 positions agree with TRBD2. J lost 15 bases, V lost 5 bases, and 18 bases had no gene match. The CDR3 spans 16 residues.